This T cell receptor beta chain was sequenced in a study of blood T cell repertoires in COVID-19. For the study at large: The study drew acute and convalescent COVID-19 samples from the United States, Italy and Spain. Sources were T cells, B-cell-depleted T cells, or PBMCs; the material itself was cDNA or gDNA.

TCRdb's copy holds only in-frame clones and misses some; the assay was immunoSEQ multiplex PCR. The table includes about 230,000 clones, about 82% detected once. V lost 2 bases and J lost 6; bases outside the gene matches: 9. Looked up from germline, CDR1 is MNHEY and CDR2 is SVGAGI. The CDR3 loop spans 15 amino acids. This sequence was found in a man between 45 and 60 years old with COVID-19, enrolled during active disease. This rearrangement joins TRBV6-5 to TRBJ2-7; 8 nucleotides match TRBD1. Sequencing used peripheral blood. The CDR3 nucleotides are TGTGCCAGCAGTTACACTGGGACAGGCCCTGCCGAGCAGTACTTC. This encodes CASSYTGTGPAEQYF.